The 26 T cell receptor beta chains reported below all come from one sample, sequenced in a study of beta chain features in type 1 diabetes. Study-level findings and limits: When Type 1 diabetes patients were examined, their TCRB CDR3s proved moderately but significantly shorter in all four CD4+ subsets.

These receptors' antigens are unknown. The authors reverse transcribed all of the isolated RNA, so sequencing captured expressed TCRB transcripts. Profiling relied on immunoSEQ multiplex PCR, and the TCRdb table lists in-frame clones only, not all of them. The sample consists of 200,000 to 300,000 clones, roughly 20% of them appearing once. The sequencing input was naive CD4+ T cells from blood. The receptors were sampled from a woman aged 40 to 55 with type 1 diabetes.

This chain links TRBV5-1 with TRBJ2-5; D remains ambiguous. V dropped 1 base and J dropped 3 bases, with 4 bases sitting between them. Germline V gives CDR1 SGHRS, CDR2 YFSETQ. This CDR3 is built from 12 residues. CDR3 coding DNA: TGCGCCAGCAGCTTGCCGGAAGAGACCCAGTACTTC. The encoded protein is CASSLPEETQYF.

There are a few counts of this clone. The gene calls are TRBV10-3 and TRBJ2-1; no reliable D call. The CDR3 consists of 12 residues. V was cut by 8 bases and J by 3 bases, with 8 bases left in between. Germline loops: CDR1 ENHRY, CDR2 SYGVKD. The CDR3 DNA reads as TGTGCCATCCAGGAACTCTACAATGAGCAGTTCTTC. Translation gives CAIQELYNEQFF.

The V and J genes are TRBV4-1 and TRBJ2-7; TRBD2 is a possible D gene (6 bases). The CDR3 runs to 15 residues. The V end was cut by 4 bases, the J end by 0 bases, with 13 bases between. The germline V gene encodes CDR1 MGHRA and CDR2 YSYEKL. The CDR3 loop reads CASSPEGGFSYEQYF. CDR3 sequence (DNA): TGCGCCAGCAGCCCGGAGGGCGGTTTCTCCTACGAGCAGTACTTC.

This chain connects TRBV25-1 to TRBJ2-2; 7 nucleotides match TRBD1. V lost 10 bases, J lost 7 bases, and 9 bases stayed unmatched. Germline assignment: CDR1 MGHDK and CDR2 SYGVNS. The CDR3 is 13 residues long. CDR3 sequence (DNA): TGTGCCACCTCCGAGACAGGGTACGGGGAGCTGTTTTTT. Amino acids: CATSETGYGELFF.

The V call is TRBV6-5, the J call TRBJ2-3, with a weak D call TRBD1 (5 bases). V was cut by 2 bases and J by 10 bases, with 19 bases left in between. The CDR3 totals 15 residues. Germline V gives CDR1 MNHEY, CDR2 SVGAGI. The CDR3: CASSYEIMDPQAQYF. DNA of the CDR3: TGTGCCAGCAGTTACGAGATAATGGATCCACAGGCGCAGTATTTT.

The chain recombines TRBV30 with TRBJ1-1; no definite D call. With 1 base removed from V and 8 bases from J, the gap between germline ends came to 14 bases. The germline V gene has CDR1 GTSNPN and CDR2 SVGIG (reference sequence). The CDR3 contains 13 residues. CDR3 residues: CAWSGNIAEEAFF. CDR3 nucleotides: TGTGCCTGGAGTGGAAACATTGCGGAAGAAGCTTTCTTT.

With respect to this clone: Other DNA sequences in the sample encode the same CDR3. The chain uses TRBV18 and TRBJ2-5, with TRBD2 as a possible D gene (6 bases). Germline lookup yields CDR1 KGHSH and CDR2 LQKENI. V lost 6 bases, J lost 3 bases, and 8 bases lay in between. CDR3 length: 12 amino acids. The CDR3 here is CASSPGEETQYF. The CDR3 DNA sequence: TGTGCCAGCTCTCCGGGAGAAGAGACCCAGTACTTC.

The table lists this clone with a few counts. The J gene is TRBJ2-1, the V gene TRBV28; 15 positions match TRBD2. There are 16 residues in the CDR3. Unmatched junction bases numbered 7, after V lost 6 bases and J lost 7 bases. Germline V gives CDR1 MDHEN, CDR2 SYDVKM. CDR3 in amino acids: CASRVSGTSGRNEQFF. CDR3 sequence (DNA): TGTGCCAGCAGGGTATCGGGGACTAGCGGGAGGAATGAGCAGTTCTTC.

This clone was picked up a small number of times. The chain recombines TRBV29-1 with TRBJ2-7, with D possibly TRBD2 on 6 matching bases. The CDR3 has 12 amino acids. CDR1 is SQVTM and CDR2 is ANQGSEA in the germline V gene. V was shortened by 3 bases and J by 6 bases, with 12 bases between the two germline ends. This chain's CDR3 is CSVDLGSGEQYF. The CDR3 region has the DNA TGCAGCGTTGACCTCGGGAGTGGCGAGCAGTACTTC.

The chain is built from TRBV28 and TRBJ2-3; 8 bases agree with TRBD2. Germline CDR1 MDHEN, CDR2 SYDVKM. J was trimmed by 3 bases and V by 8 bases; bases with no gene match: 25. The CDR3 runs 20 residues. The chain's CDR3 is CASPPPSGGSSHFSTDTQYF. CDR3 nucleotide sequence: TGTGCCAGCCCTCCACCAAGCGGGGGCTCGTCCCACTTTAGTACAGATACGCAGTATTTT.

The J gene is TRBJ2-2, the V gene TRBV4-1, with a tentative D call TRBD1 (5 bases). Trimming took 4 bases from V and 1 from J, leaving 7 bases between them. The CDR3 is 14 amino acids. CDR1 and CDR2 from the germline V gene are MGHRA and YSYEKL. CDR3 protein: CASSRQGNTGELFF. DNA for the CDR3: TGCGCCAGCAGCCGGCAGGGGAACACCGGGGAGCTGTTTTTT.

This clone was detected a few times. The chain links TRBV10-3 to TRBJ2-7; TRBD1 matches 7 bases. The CDR3 is 13 residues long. J lost 3 bases, V lost 11 bases, and 10 bases had no gene match. The germline V gene encodes CDR1 ENHRY and CDR2 SYGVKD. The CDR3 DNA follows: TGTGCCGTCGGACCGGGACAGCACTACGAGCAGTACTTC. The encoded protein is CAVGPGQHYEQYF.

This clone was seen a handful of times. The chain joins TRBV6-5 to TRBJ1-2; no definite D call. This CDR3 spans 14 amino acids. Trimming took 0 bases from V and 5 from J, leaving 10 bases between them. From germline, CDR1 is MNHEY and CDR2 SVGAGI. The CDR3 reads CASSYSAGRYGYTF. CDR3 nucleotides: TGTGCCAGCAGTTACTCTGCGGGGAGGTATGGCTACACCTTC.

There are a few counts of this clone. The junction does not match germline at one end; this may be a read error. This chain uses TRBV7-7 with TRBJ2-7, with D uncertain. CDR1 SSHAT and CDR2 FNYEAQ come from the germline V gene (reference sequence). The CDR3 has 13 residues. The CDR3 DNA reads TGTGCTAGCAGCTTAGACATACGCCAAGAGCAGTACTTC. This sequence encodes CASSLDIRQEQYF.

This clone was picked up a small number of times. The V call is TRBV18, the J call TRBJ1-4; no firm D call. The CDR3 spans 14 residues. V lost 3 bases and J 2 bases, leaving 7 bases between the germline ends. Per the germline V gene, CDR1 is KGHSH and CDR2 is LQKENI. CDR3 region: CASSPRGTNEKLFF. The CDR3 nucleotides read TGTGCCAGCTCACCTAGAGGGACTAATGAAAAACTGTTTTTT.

This clone was picked up a small number of times. The CDR3, as DNA: TGTGCCAGCAGTCCCGGACAGGCCTATCACTACGAGCAGTACTTC. Its protein is CASSPGQAYHYEQYF. The chain couples TRBV28 to TRBJ2-7, with 7 bases matching TRBD1. The V gene end was trimmed by 5 bases and the J gene end by 3 bases; junction bases not matched to a gene: 10. The CDR3 is made up of 15 amino acids. Germline V CDR1 and CDR2: MDHEN, SYDVKM.

Only a few counts were recorded for this clone. J is TRBJ2-3 and V is TRBV6-5; D gene uncertain. CDR3 size: 14 residues. Trimming took off 8 bases at V and 6 bases at J, with 18 bases between the two ends. Germline CDR1 reads MNHEY; CDR2 reads SVGAGI. CDR3 bases: TGTGCCAGCCCCTCTGGAATCGCTAGGGATACGCAGTATTTT. Protein sequence: CASPSGIARDTQYF.

V usage is TRBV7-2 and J usage is TRBJ2-5; 7 positions agree with TRBD1. Matching the DNA end better, TRBJ2-7 makes the J call doubtful. Germline V gives CDR1 SGHTA, CDR2 FQGNSA. The CDR3 has 14 residues. The CDR3 loop reads CASSSDQTGREQYF. In DNA form, the CDR3 reads TGTGCCAGCAGCTCTGACCAGACAGGGCGCGAGCAGTACTTC.

This clone showed up just a few times. CDR3 sequence reads: CASRVGETQYF. The CDR3 region has the DNA TGTGCCAGCAGGGTCGGGGAGACCCAGTACTTC. The chain uses TRBV2 and TRBJ2-5; D unclear. Per germline, CDR1 SNHLY and CDR2 FYNNEI. The CDR3 is made up of 11 amino acids. V was shortened by 6 bases and J by 5 bases, with 7 bases between the two germline ends.

V and J are TRBV11-2 and TRBJ2-7, with 8 nucleotides matching TRBD1. The junction had 3 bases not matched to a gene; V was cut back by 0 bases and J by 2 bases. The CDR3 runs to 15 residues. The germline CDR1 and CDR2 sequences are SGHAT and FQNNGV. The CDR3 reads CASSLDTGGAYEQYF. CDR3 nucleotides: TGTGCCAGCAGCTTAGATACAGGGGGAGCCTACGAGCAGTACTTC. The full variable domain, in which reference TRBV11-2 and TRBJ2-7 provide the parts outside the CDR3, is EAGVAQSPRYKIIEKRQSVAFWCNPISGHATLYWYQQILGQGPKLLIQFQNNGVVDDSQLPKDRFSAERLKGVDSTLKIQPAKLEDSAVYLCASSLDTGGAYEQYFGPGTRLTVT.

There are a few counts of this clone. Other DNA sequences from this sample encode an identical CDR3 as well. The chain has TRBV29-1 and TRBJ2-7; 7 bases align to TRBD1. The CDR3 contains 12 residues. Germline CDR1 reads SQVTM; CDR2 reads ANQGSEA. V shed 4 bases, J shed 0 bases, and the junction held 0 bases outside the gene matches. CDR3 loop: CSVGDSSYEQYF. CDR3 nucleotide sequence: TGCAGCGTTGGGGACAGCTCCTACGAGCAGTACTTC.

This clone was seen only a few times. V and J are TRBV30 and TRBJ1-2; 7 positions agree with TRBD1. The ends lost 3 bases at V and 4 bases at J; junction bases unmatched: 8. The germline CDR1 and CDR2 sequences are GTSNPN and SVGIG (reference sequence). CDR3 length: 14 amino acids. The CDR3 here is CAWSRTGRTYGYTF. CDR3 DNA: TGTGCCTGGAGCCGGACAGGCCGTACCTATGGCTACACCTTC.

V gene TRBV25-1 combines with J gene TRBJ2-3; 7 bases match TRBD1. CDR1 and CDR2 from the germline V gene are MGHDK and SYGVNS. With 3 bases clipped from V and 5 bases from J, the junction kept 8 bases outside the gene matches. This CDR3 comprises 15 residues. The CDR3 nucleotides are TGTGCCAGCAGTGACCCGCCAGGGGGACAAGATACGCAGTATTTT. It encodes CASSDPPGGQDTQYF.

This chain links TRBV28 with TRBJ2-7; D not resolved. The germline V gene has CDR1 MDHEN and CDR2 SYDVKM. V lost 5 bases and J 3 bases, leaving 17 bases between the germline ends. This CDR3 contains 15 residues. CDR3 region: CASSRRSPGHYEQYF. The DNA for the CDR3 is TGTGCCAGCAGTAGAAGGAGTCCCGGCCACTACGAGCAGTACTTC.

The chain recombines TRBV28 with TRBJ1-1, with a weak D call TRBD1 (5 bases). CDR3 size: 14 residues. Germline V gives CDR1 MDHEN, CDR2 SYDVKM. Trimming stripped 7 bases from V and 1 base from J, with 13 bases between. CDR3 region: CASIHRPANTEAFF. The CDR3 DNA is TGTGCCAGCATTCACAGGCCAGCGAACACTGAAGCTTTCTTT.

V usage is TRBV28 and J usage is TRBJ1-2; TRBD1 aligns across 7 bases. Germline V CDR1 and CDR2: MDHEN, SYDVKM. V trimming: 6 bases; J trimming: 8 bases; junction bases outside the gene matches: 9. This CDR3 is 13 amino acids long. CDR3 sequence (DNA): TGTGCCAGCAGAGGGGGCCAAGAATTCGGCTACACCTTC. Translating gives CASRGGQEFGYTF.